This T cell receptor beta chain was sequenced for a study of sequential checkpoint blockade in melanoma. Across the whole study: Arm A got nivolumab then ipilimumab; arm B the reverse, 1:1.

Assay used: immunoSEQ multiplex PCR; TCRdb lists only in-frame clones, some missing. The table has approximately 21,000 clones, roughly 80% seen once; the top ten hold about 9.5%. Germline values: CDR1 SGDLS, CDR2 YYNGEE. The CDR3 runs 15 residues. With V trimmed by 3 bases and J by 1 base, 6 bases remained unmatched. Treatment: randomized to nivolumab then ipilimumab (arm A) or the reverse (arm B). PBMC sorting kept live CD3+CD8+ cells without CD19 or CD56. The sample was CD8+ T cells sorted from blood (inferred from file names), taken from a patient given nivolumab and ipilimumab in sequence. The V call is TRBV9, the J call TRBJ2-7; 8 bases are a match to TRBD1. This clonotype originated in a human donor with melanoma. CDR3 in amino acids: CASSEGTGYSYEQYF. The CDR3 nucleotides read TGTGCCAGCAGCGAGGGGACAGGTTATTCCTACGAGCAGTACTTC.